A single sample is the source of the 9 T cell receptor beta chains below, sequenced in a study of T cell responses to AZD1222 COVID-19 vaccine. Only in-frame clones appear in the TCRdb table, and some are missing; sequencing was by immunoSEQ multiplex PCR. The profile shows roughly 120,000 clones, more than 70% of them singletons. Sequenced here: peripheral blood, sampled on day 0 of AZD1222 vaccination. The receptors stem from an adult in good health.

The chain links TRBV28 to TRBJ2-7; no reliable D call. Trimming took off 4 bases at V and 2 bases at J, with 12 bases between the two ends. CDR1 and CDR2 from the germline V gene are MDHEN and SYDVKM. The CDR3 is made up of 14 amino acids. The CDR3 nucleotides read TGTGCCAGCAGTTATTACTTGTCCACCTACGAGCAGTACTTC. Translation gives CASSYYLSTYEQYF.

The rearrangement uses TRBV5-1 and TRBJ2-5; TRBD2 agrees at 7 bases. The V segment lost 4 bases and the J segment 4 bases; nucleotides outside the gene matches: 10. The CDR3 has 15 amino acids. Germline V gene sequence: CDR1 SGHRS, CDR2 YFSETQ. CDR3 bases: TGCGCCAGCAGCCCCGGACTAGGCTTAGGAGAGACCCAGTACTTC. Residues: CASSPGLGLGETQYF.

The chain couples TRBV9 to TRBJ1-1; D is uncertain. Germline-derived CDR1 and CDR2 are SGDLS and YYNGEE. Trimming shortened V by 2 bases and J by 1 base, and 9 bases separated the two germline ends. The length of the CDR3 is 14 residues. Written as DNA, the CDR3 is TGTGCCAGCAGCGTGGACGGATGGAACACTGAAGCTTTCTTT. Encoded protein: CASSVDGWNTEAFF.

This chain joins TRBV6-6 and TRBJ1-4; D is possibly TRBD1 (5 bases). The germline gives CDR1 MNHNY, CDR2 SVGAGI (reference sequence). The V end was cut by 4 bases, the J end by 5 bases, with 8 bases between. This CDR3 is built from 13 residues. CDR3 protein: CASSWDPNEKLFF. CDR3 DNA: TGTGCCAGCAGTTGGGACCCAAATGAAAAACTGTTTTTT.

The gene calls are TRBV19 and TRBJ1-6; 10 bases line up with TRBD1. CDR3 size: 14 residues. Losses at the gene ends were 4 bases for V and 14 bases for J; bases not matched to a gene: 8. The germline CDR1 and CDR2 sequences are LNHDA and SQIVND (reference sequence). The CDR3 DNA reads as TGTGCCAGTAGTAACGACAGGGGGCAATTCACCCTCCACTTT. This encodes CASSNDRGQFTLHF.

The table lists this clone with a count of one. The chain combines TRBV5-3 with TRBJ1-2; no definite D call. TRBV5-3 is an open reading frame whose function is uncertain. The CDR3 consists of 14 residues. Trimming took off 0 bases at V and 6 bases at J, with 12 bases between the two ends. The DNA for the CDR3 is TGTGCCAGAAGCTTGGTGACGTACGGGGATGGCTACACCTTC. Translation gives CARSLVTYGDGYTF.

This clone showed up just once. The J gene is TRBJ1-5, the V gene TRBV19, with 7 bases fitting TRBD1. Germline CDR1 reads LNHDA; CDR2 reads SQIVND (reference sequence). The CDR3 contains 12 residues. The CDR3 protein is CATGNRNQPQHF. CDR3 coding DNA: TGTGCGACAGGGAATCGCAATCAGCCCCAGCATTTT.

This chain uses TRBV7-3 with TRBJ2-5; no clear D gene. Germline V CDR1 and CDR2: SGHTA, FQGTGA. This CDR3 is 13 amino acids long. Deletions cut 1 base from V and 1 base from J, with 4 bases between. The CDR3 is CASSLSAQETQYF. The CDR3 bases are TGTGCCAGCAGCTTAAGTGCCCAAGAGACCCAGTACTTC. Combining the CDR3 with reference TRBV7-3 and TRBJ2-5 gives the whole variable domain GAGVSQTPSNKVTEKGKYVELRCDPISGHTALYWYRQSLGQGPEFLIYFQGTGAADDSGLPNDRFFAVRPEGSVSTLKIQRTERGDSAVYLCASSLSAQETQYFGPGTRLLVL.

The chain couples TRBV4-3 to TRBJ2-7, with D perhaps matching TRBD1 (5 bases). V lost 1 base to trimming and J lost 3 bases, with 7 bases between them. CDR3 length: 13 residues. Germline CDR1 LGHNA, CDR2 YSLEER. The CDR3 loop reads CASSQGQNYEQYF. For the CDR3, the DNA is TGCGCCAGCAGCCAAGGACAGAACTACGAGCAGTACTTC.